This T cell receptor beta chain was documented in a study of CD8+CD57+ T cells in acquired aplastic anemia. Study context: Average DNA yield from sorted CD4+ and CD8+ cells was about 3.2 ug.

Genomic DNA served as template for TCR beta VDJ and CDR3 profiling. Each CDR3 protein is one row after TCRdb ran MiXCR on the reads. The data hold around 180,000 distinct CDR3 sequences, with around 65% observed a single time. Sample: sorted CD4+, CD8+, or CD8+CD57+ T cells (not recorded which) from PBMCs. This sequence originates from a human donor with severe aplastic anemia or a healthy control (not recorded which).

The CDR3 DNA reads TGCAGTGCTACCGTTACGCAGGGTGGCGAGCAGTACTTC. Its translation is CSATVTQGGEQYF. The genes are TRBV20-1 and TRBJ2-7; D may be TRBD1 (5 bases). V lost 4 bases, J lost 6 bases, and 16 bases lay in between. CDR1 DFQATT and CDR2 SNEGSKA come from the germline V gene (reference sequence). The CDR3 totals 13 residues.